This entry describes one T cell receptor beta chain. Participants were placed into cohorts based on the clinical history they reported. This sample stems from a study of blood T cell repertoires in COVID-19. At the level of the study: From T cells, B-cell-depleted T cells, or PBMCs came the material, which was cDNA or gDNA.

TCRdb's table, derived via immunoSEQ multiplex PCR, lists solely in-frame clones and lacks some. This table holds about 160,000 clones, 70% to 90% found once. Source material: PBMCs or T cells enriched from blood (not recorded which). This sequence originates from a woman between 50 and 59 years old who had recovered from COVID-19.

The CDR3 loop is CASSPREGRTDTQYF. In nucleotides, the CDR3 is TGTGCCAGCAGCCCCCGGGAAGGTCGCACAGATACGCAGTATTTT. The V gene is TRBV5-4, the J gene TRBJ2-3; tentative D call: TRBD2 (5 bases). Germline V gene data show CDR1 as SGHNT and CDR2 as YYREEE (reference sequence). The V and J ends lost 4 bases and 1 base respectively, with 13 bases between them. The length of the CDR3 is 15 residues.